This TCR beta chain comes out of a study of T cell responses to AZD1222 COVID-19 vaccine. CDR1 and CDR2 from the germline V gene are MNHNY and SVGAGI (reference sequence). The CDR3 is 13 amino acids. Trimming removed 4 bases from V and 7 bases from J, with 14 bases in between. Whole-study results and caveats: White British people made up most donors, females outnumbered males, and clonal diversity was possibly underestimated.

Generated by immunoSEQ multiplex PCR, the TCRdb table keeps only in-frame clones and is missing some. The data hold fewer than 130,000 clones, with around nine tenths observed a single time. Notes on this clone: Its antigen is still unknown.

Sequences were derived from peripheral blood, sampled on day 0 of AZD1222 vaccination. The rearrangement links TRBV6-6 to TRBJ2-7; D not resolved. The sequence was obtained from an adult in good health. The CDR3 spells CASSSQDTEEQYF. Written as DNA, the CDR3 is TGTGCCAGCAGTTCCCAAGACACGGAGGAGCAGTACTTC.